This TCR beta chain originates from a study of T-cell memory formation after mild COVID-19 (dated by TCRdb to the early 2020s). In terms of the full investigation: TCR sequence clusters from the two donors were largely donor specific. In a couple of donors, T-cell clones that expanded and contracted after mild COVID-19 were tracked by sequencing TCRalpha and TCRbeta repertoires over time. Two young, previously healthy adult volunteers made up the cohort, one male and one female.

PBMCs were isolated by Ficoll-Paque density gradient centrifugation. Sequencing instrument: Illumina NovaSeq 6000. Using 5'RACE with constant-segment primers, TCRalpha and TCRbeta cDNA libraries were constructed, with sample barcodes and unique molecular identifiers added in the process. Trizol reagent was used to extract RNA from every sample. The libraries were amplified in two PCR steps, and the second step added a second sample barcode and Illumina TruSeq adapters. Sequencing of the libraries was done on an Illumina NovaSeq, producing 2 x 150 bp paired-end reads. Per the original workflow: Reads were demultiplexed and collapsed into UMI-guided consensus sequences with migec v1.2.7. Using mixcr v2.1.11, UMI consensuses were aligned to TRA and TRB V and J templates and then assembled into clonotypes. Expanded or contracted clonotypes were those called significant by both edgeR and NoisET, with noise models trained on biological replicates. edgeR calls used a false discovery rate-adjusted p below 0.01 and a log2 fold-change threshold of 1. PCA with hierarchical clustering of max-normalized trajectories of the 1000 most abundant clonotypes was used as exploratory dynamics analysis. Each responding clone was given a CD4 or CD8 phenotype based on the CD4+ and CD8+ repertoires, which had been sequenced separately. TCRdb redid the processing of the public reads, applying fastp at Q25 and MiXCR, and retained in-frame beta chains. Records with the same CDR3 protein are collapsed into one entry carrying the most frequent genes and DNA. The V and J calls reflect TCRdb's pipeline rather than the authors' work. The sample data list 85,000 to 120,000 distinct CDR3 sequences, and about an eighth of these were observed just once. The top ten hold 27% of the sample.

Ends trimmed: V by 1 base, J by 1 base; bases unmatched to a gene: 13. The CDR3 runs 19 residues from the cysteine to the phenylalanine. The sequence is cut down to CDR3 DNA, 57 bases in frame from base 1. CDR1 and CDR2 are read off the germline V gene (reference sequence) as DFQATT and SNEGSKA. Points the paper makes about the study in general: Balanced CD4/CD8 phenotypes were observed for clones contracting from day 15 to 85, whereas a bias towards CD4+ was observed for a second wave of clones expanding from day 15 to 37. The detection of some responding clones in pre-infection memory suggests that pre-existing cross-reactive memory T cells joined the SARS-CoV-2 response. The second-wave clones that peaked on day 37 were not confirmed to be SARS-CoV-2 specific. Only a couple of mild cases were covered by the study, and larger cohorts that include severe cases with pre-infection samples were considered necessary. Contracting CD4+ clones turned up mainly in the CM and EM memory subsets, whereas EMRA was where CD8+ clones were enriched.

Worth noting for this clonotype: No cognate antigen has been identified for it. No much larger clone is present one base from it, and per-base qualities are unavailable.

The chain is assembled from TRBV20-1 and TRBJ2-4; a stretch of 10 junction bases matches TRBD2. The receptor was derived from an adult woman who had mild COVID-19 (a few samples of this study predate the infection). The sample titles of this study are shuffled in the database, so cell type and time point are left out; the donor was told from shared clones. Material: PBMCs or a T cell subset sorted from them (not recorded which). Read as DNA, the sequence is TGCAGTGCTAGAGCCTATATAGCGGGGGGCGGCTTGGCCAAAAACATTCAGTACTTC. Its protein product is CSARAYIAGGGLAKNIQYF.